Below are 31 T cell receptor beta chains sequenced from a single sample in a study of Ad26.COV2.S vaccination and SARS-CoV-2 variants. The table came from immunoSEQ multiplex PCR; TCRdb's copy has only in-frame clones and leaves some out. The data hold 330,000 or so clones, with 85% to 90% observed a single time. Treatment reported: over 15 received Ad26.COV2.S at low or high dose, single or two shots; roughly five received placebo; per-sample allocation not given. The samples date from day 63 after the first vaccine or placebo injection. The sequencing used peripheral blood, collected in a trial of Ad26.COV2.S vaccine versus placebo. Source of these receptors: a person between 18 and 60 years old who received the Ad26.COV2.S COVID-19 vaccine or a placebo.

The V call is TRBV24-1, the J call TRBJ2-3, with D perhaps matching TRBD1 or TRBD2 (6 bases each). The germline gives CDR1 KGHDR, CDR2 SFDVKD. The ends were cut back, 4 bases at V and 4 bases at J, with 14 bases in the middle. The CDR3 is 15 amino acids. The CDR3 here is CATSEGGGVADTQYF. Written as DNA, the CDR3 is TGTGCCACCAGTGAAGGGGGAGGTGTGGCAGATACGCAGTATTTT.

The chain uses TRBV2 and TRBJ1-1, with 8 bases identical to TRBD1. From germline, CDR1 is SNHLY and CDR2 FYNNEI. The junction had 16 bases not matched to a gene; V was cut back by 11 bases and J by 8 bases. The CDR3 is made up of 14 amino acids. CDR3 DNA sequence: TGTGCCGGCAAGCCGGACAGGGAGTCATACGAAGCTTTCTTT. This encodes CAGKPDRESYEAFF.

This rearrangement joins TRBV6-6 to TRBJ2-2; no clear D. Germline V gives CDR1 MNHNY, CDR2 SVGAGI (reference sequence). The CDR3 loop spans 15 amino acids. V was clipped by 5 bases and J by 0 bases, with 10 bases between them. The chain's CDR3 is CASSTGGTNTGELFF. CDR3 DNA sequence: TGTGCCAGCAGTACGGGCGGAACGAACACCGGGGAGCTGTTTTTT.

The J gene is TRBJ1-4, the V gene TRBV28; D is uncertain. The CDR3 is made up of 12 amino acids. CDR1 and CDR2 from the germline V gene are MDHEN and SYDVKM. Trimming took off 3 bases at V and 7 bases at J, with 6 bases between the two ends. CDR3 bases: TGTGCCAGCAGTTTTCTAGGTGAAAAACTGTTTTTT. It encodes CASSFLGEKLFF.

The genes are TRBV7-2 and TRBJ2-1, with TRBD2 matching over 7 bases. The ends lost 1 base at V and 5 bases at J; junction bases unmatched: 14. From germline, CDR1 is SGHTA and CDR2 FQGNSA. CDR3 size: 18 residues. The CDR3 region is CASSLESFGAGVNNEQFF. The CDR3 DNA sequence: TGTGCCAGCAGCTTAGAGTCCTTCGGTGCGGGAGTTAACAATGAGCAGTTCTTC.

In this sample, this clone turned up a few times. The gene calls are TRBV7-9 and TRBJ1-2; D remains ambiguous. The CDR3 contains 11 residues. The germline V and J ends were trimmed by 3 bases and 8 bases, with 7 bases remaining between them. Germline V gene data show CDR1 as SEHNR and CDR2 as FQNEAQ (reference sequence). CDR3 region: CASSLLGGYTF. As DNA, the CDR3 is TGTGCCAGCAGCTTGCTTGGGGGCTACACCTTC.

J is TRBJ1-1 and V is TRBV6-2 or TRBV6-3; D is perhaps TRBD1 (5 bases). The length of the CDR3 is 16 residues. Per the germline V gene, CDR1 is MNHEY and CDR2 is SVGEGT. Trimming removed 0 bases from V and 5 bases from J, with 16 bases in between. The CDR3 DNA follows: TGTGCCAGCAGTTACTCGCCAGCCTTATGGGGGACTGAAGCTTTCTTT. Residues: CASSYSPALWGTEAFF.

The chain combines TRBV7-2 with TRBJ2-2; 15 nucleotides align to TRBD2. The V segment lost 5 bases and the J segment 7 bases; nucleotides outside the gene matches: 11. The CDR3 sequence is 18 residues long. Germline lookup yields CDR1 SGHTA and CDR2 FQGNSA. CDR3 protein: CASSGWKPGLAGGGELFF. In DNA, the CDR3 is TGTGCCAGCAGCGGGTGGAAACCGGGACTAGCGGGGGGCGGGGAGCTGTTTTTT.

This chain uses TRBV29-1 with TRBJ1-4; D might be TRBD1 (5 bases). V was clipped by 7 bases and J by 8 bases, with 14 bases between them. The CDR3 contains 12 residues. Per the germline V gene, CDR1 is SQVTM and CDR2 is ANQGSEA. In DNA form, the CDR3 reads TGCAGCGGACGGGACGCTGGCGAAAAACTGTTTTTT. Encoded protein: CSGRDAGEKLFF.

The chain is built from TRBV30 and TRBJ2-3; D possibly corresponds to TRBD1 (5 bases). The CDR3 sequence is 15 residues long. V lost 0 bases and J 6 bases, leaving 16 bases between the germline ends. The germline CDR1 and CDR2 sequences are GTSNPN and SVGIG (reference sequence). CDR3 DNA: TGTGCCTGGAGTGTAGACAGCTTGAGGTCGGATACGCAGTATTTT. Translating it yields CAWSVDSLRSDTQYF.

The rearrangement uses TRBV20-1 and TRBJ1-1; D call uncertain. Trimming stripped 5 bases from V and 3 bases from J, with 7 bases between. Germline V gene sequence: CDR1 DFQATT, CDR2 SNEGSKA (reference sequence). The CDR3 contains 11 residues. In DNA, the CDR3 is TGCAGTGCTGCTGTGGACACTGAAGCTTTCTTT. It translates to CSAAVDTEAFF.

V is TRBV27 and J is TRBJ1-4; D is unresolved. The CDR3 contains 14 residues. The V gene's germline CDR1 is MNHEY and CDR2 SMNVEV (reference sequence). Trimming removed 3 bases from V and 7 bases from J, with 12 bases in between. CDR3 protein: CASSFKWGGEKLFF. CDR3 coding DNA: TGTGCCAGCAGTTTCAAATGGGGAGGTGAAAAACTGTTTTTT.

V gene TRBV30 combines with J gene TRBJ2-3, with D unclear. This CDR3 spans 13 amino acids. Between the trimmed V and J ends, which lost 5 bases and 0 bases, there was a span of 9 bases. Germline values: CDR1 GTSNPN, CDR2 SVGIG (reference sequence). CDR3 nucleotide sequence: TGTGCCTGGTCCCGGCTAAGCACAGATACGCAGTATTTT. It specifies CAWSRLSTDTQYF.

The chain couples TRBV19 to TRBJ2-5; the D gene could be TRBD1 or TRBD2 (5 bases each). The germline gives CDR1 LNHDA, CDR2 SQIVND (reference sequence). V lost 6 bases, J lost 2 bases, and 22 bases lay in between. This CDR3 comprises 17 residues. In nucleotides, the CDR3 is TGTGCCAGTAGCGTGATAGGGAGTGACAGACCACAAGAGACCCAGTACTTC. Translated, it gives CASSVIGSDRPQETQYF.

This clone was recorded only once. This chain uses TRBV7-2 with TRBJ1-5; D uncertain. V was trimmed by 5 bases and J by 8 bases, leaving 16 bases between them. Germline CDR1 and CDR2: SGHTA and FQGNSA. The CDR3 is made up of 14 amino acids. The CDR3 sequence: CASSPDGPVEPQHF. In nucleotides, the CDR3 is TGTGCCAGCAGCCCGGACGGACCGGTAGAGCCCCAGCATTTT.

The chain is built from TRBV2 and TRBJ2-7; the D is unclear. Germline V gene data show CDR1 as SNHLY and CDR2 as FYNNEI. Trimming pared 3 bases from V and 6 bases from J, leaving 6 bases between. The CDR3 runs 11 residues. CDR3 loop: CASSEYGEQYF. Written as DNA, the CDR3 is TGTGCCAGCAGTGAGTACGGCGAGCAGTACTTC.

The chain couples TRBV28 to TRBJ2-5, with TRBD2 matching 7 bases. The germline CDR1 and CDR2 sequences are MDHEN and SYDVKM. After removal of 3 bases from V and 4 bases from J, the junction contained 8 bases not matched to a gene. This CDR3 spans 15 amino acids. CDR3 sequence (DNA): TGTGCCAGCAGTTTTCACAGGACGGGAGGAGAGACCCAGTACTTC. It encodes CASSFHRTGGETQYF.

On this clone: The junction and the germline gene differ at one end; a read error may be behind it. The gene calls are TRBV20-1 and TRBJ2-2; D ambiguous. Germline CDR1 DFQATT, CDR2 SNEGSKA (reference sequence). The CDR3 runs 11 residues. CDR3 region: CSARARGELFF. In DNA, the CDR3 is TGCAGTGCAAGAGCCCGCGGGGAGCTGTTTTTT.

V and J are TRBV5-5 and TRBJ2-1; 8 bases are shared with TRBD1. The V gene's germline CDR1 is SGHKS and CDR2 YYEKEE (reference sequence). The CDR3 is made up of 16 amino acids. V dropped 0 bases and J dropped 3; count of bases not matched to a gene: 5. The CDR3 loop reads CASSLEVTGDYNEQFF. The CDR3 DNA reads as TGTGCCAGCAGCTTGGAGGTGACAGGGGACTACAATGAGCAGTTCTTC.

The chain carries TRBV2 and TRBJ2-1; D is unresolved. V gave up 10 bases and J gave up 6 bases, with 7 bases separating them. The CDR3 covers 10 residues. Germline lookup yields CDR1 SNHLY and CDR2 FYNNEI. The CDR3 DNA reads TGTGCCATCCTCCTCAATGAGCAGTTCTTC. It is translated as CAILLNEQFF.

The chain links TRBV19 to TRBJ1-2; the match to TRBD1 covers 8 bases. The germline V gene has CDR1 LNHDA and CDR2 SQIVND (reference sequence). After removal of 4 bases from V and 9 bases from J, the junction contained 4 bases not matched to a gene. This CDR3 is built from 12 residues. The CDR3 nucleotides are TGTGCCAGTAGTACCCGACAGGGGAGCTACACCTTC. This gives the protein CASSTRQGSYTF.

Comment on this clone: Other DNA sequences within the sample encode an identical CDR3. The V and J genes are TRBV12-3 or TRBV12-4 and TRBJ1-2; possibly TRBD1 for D (5 bases). This CDR3 has 12 residues. Trimming shortened V by 3 bases and J by 4 bases, and 6 bases separated the two germline ends. The chain's CDR3 is CASSLRGYGYTF. The CDR3 coding sequence is TGTGCCAGCAGTTTGAGGGGCTATGGCTACACCTTC.

J is TRBJ2-3 and V is TRBV27; the D call may be TRBD1 or TRBD2 (5 bases each). The germline V gene has CDR1 MNHEY and CDR2 SMNVEV (reference sequence). V was cut by 5 bases and J by 1 base, with 10 bases left in between. The CDR3 spans 14 residues. The CDR3 loop is CASSLGTGTDTQYF. CDR3 coding DNA: TGTGCCAGCAGTCTAGGGACGGGCACAGATACGCAGTATTTT.

The J gene is TRBJ1-4, the V gene TRBV9, with a possible D match to TRBD1 (6 bases). CDR3 length: 16 amino acids. Trimming took off 0 bases at V and 8 bases at J, with 17 bases between the two ends. Germline values: CDR1 SGDLS, CDR2 YYNGEE. The CDR3 here is CASSVEGDLGAEKLFF. As DNA, the CDR3 is TGTGCCAGCAGCGTAGAGGGGGACCTGGGAGCAGAAAAACTGTTTTTT.

This CDR3 is CASSFGLAGYEQYF. CDR3 in DNA: TGTGCCAGCAGCTTCGGTCTAGCGGGCTACGAGCAGTACTTC. The rearrangement links TRBV7-2 to TRBJ2-7; TRBD2 aligns across 8 bases. CDR1 is SGHTA and CDR2 is FQGNSA in the germline V gene. The CDR3 is 14 amino acids. J was trimmed by 3 bases and V by 3 bases; bases with no gene match: 4.

This chain connects TRBV12-3 or TRBV12-4 to TRBJ1-1; no clear D. V shed 5 bases and J shed 2 bases, with 9 bases lying between them. The CDR3 contains 13 residues. In DNA, the CDR3 is TGTGCCAGCAGTCGTACAGACAACACTGAAGCTTTCTTT. It translates to CASSRTDNTEAFF.

This rearrangement joins TRBV4-3 to TRBJ1-4; TRBD1 matches 10 bases. From germline, CDR1 is LGHNA and CDR2 YSLEER. CDR3 length: 14 residues. The V and J ends lost 5 bases and 8 bases, in that order; junction bases with no gene match: 5. CDR3 DNA sequence: TGCGCCAGCAGCTCCGAGACAGGGGGCGAAAAACTGTTTTTT. Translation gives CASSSETGGEKLFF.

The chain recombines TRBV2 with TRBJ1-2; D is uncertain. The length of the CDR3 is 13 residues. V lost 2 bases and J lost 4, with 8 bases in between. CDR1 and CDR2 (germline): SNHLY, FYNNEI. The CDR3 DNA reads as TGTGCCAGCAGTGAAAGGCAGGTCTATGGCTACACCTTC. Amino acid sequence: CASSERQVYGYTF. Complete variable domain (other parts from reference TRBV2 and TRBJ1-2): EPEVTQTPSHQVTQMGQEVILRCVPISNHLYFYWYRQILGQKVEFLVSFYNNEISEKSEIFDDQFSVERPDGSNFTLKIRSTKLEDSAMYFCASSERQVYGYTFGSGTRLTVV.

The J gene is TRBJ1-5, the V gene TRBV12-3 or TRBV12-4, with D unclear. Trimming took off 4 bases at V and 4 bases at J, with 8 bases between the two ends. The CDR3 covers 13 residues. The CDR3 loop reads CASSSFRNQPQHF. In DNA form, the CDR3 reads TGTGCCAGCAGTTCCTTCAGGAATCAGCCCCAGCATTTT.

The rearrangement joins TRBV18 to TRBJ2-1, with no clear D. Germline-derived CDR1 and CDR2 are KGHSH and LQKENI. The CDR3 has 14 amino acids. V dropped 1 base and J dropped 7 bases, with 11 bases sitting between them. In DNA form, the CDR3 reads TGTGCCAGCTCACCACGGGAAGTCCGGAATGAGCAGTTCTTC. Translation: CASSPREVRNEQFF.

The gene calls are TRBV7-3 and TRBJ2-1, with 11 bases identical to TRBD2. Germline lookup yields CDR1 SGHTA and CDR2 FQGTGA. This CDR3 comprises 16 residues. Trimming cost V 5 bases and J 3 bases; bases outside gene matches: 6. The CDR3 DNA reads TGTGCCAGCAGCACAACTGGGACTAGCGGCTACAATGAGCAGTTCTTC. As protein: CASSTTGTSGYNEQFF.